This TCR beta chain was recovered during a study of cytomegalovirus exposure and HLA in healthy donors. Study context: Counted in an early data release were some 81 million unique TCRs from HLA-typed donors.

Details on this clone: The antigen is unknown.

The PCR made use of 60 Vbeta and 13 Jbeta primers. TCRdb's table, derived via immunoSEQ multiplex PCR, lists solely in-frame clones and lacks some. The table lists roughly 120,000 clones, about 59% of them singletons, with roughly 10% in the top ten. After removal of 5 bases from V and 7 bases from J, the junction contained 6 bases not matched to a gene. The CDR3 runs 15 residues. The germline V gene has CDR1 MNHEY and CDR2 SVGAGI. General study points: In a later analysis, parvovirus B19, influenza, CMV and Epstein-Barr virus appeared linked to several top co-occurrence clusters. CMV antigen specificity of three CMV-associated chains was confirmed in vitro.

The V and J genes are TRBV6-5 and TRBJ2-3, with 13 bases lining up with TRBD2. This sequence was found in a woman aged 40 to 55 in good health and CMV-seropositive. The source material was PBMCs. Here the CDR3 DNA reads TGTGCCAGCAGTAGGGGACTAGCGGGACGGAATACGCAGTATTTT. Translation: CASSRGLAGRNTQYF.